The text below deals with one T cell receptor beta chain. What antigen it recognizes has not been identified. One base away there is no much larger clone; base qualities are not given. The CDR1 and CDR2 encoded by the germline V gene are SGHDT and YYEEEE. Including the terminal cysteine and phenylalanine, the CDR3 comprises 13 residues. Kept here is only the CDR3 DNA, which spans 39 bases and is read in frame from base 1. At the junction V is shortened by 2 bases and J by 7 bases; bases outside the gene matches: 3. The immunoSEQ Assay, a bias-controlled multiplex PCR, was used to amplify TCRbeta CDR3 regions from genomic DNA. The authors' pipeline ran thus. The number of nucleated cells in each sample was estimated from the amplification of reference gene primers within the assay. Sequence reads were collapsed and filtered to measure the absolute abundance of every unique TCRbeta CDR3 rearrangement. Productive Simpson clonality was computed per sample as the square root of Simpson's diversity index over productive rearrangements. As stored in TCRdb, this immuneACCESS dataset retains in-frame rearrangements with V and J assigned. A fraction of the clones does not appear; measured against another copy, unresolved V genes explain less than half of the discrepancy, and the remainder lacks a known reason. Clonal size and the V and J genes are those of that table, whereas D and trimming came from the DNA. The sample yields 250,000 to 300,000 clones; roughly 85% were counted once. Together, the top ten hold roughly 5% of the sample.

The data were taken from a study of blood T cell repertoires in COVID-19 (dated by TCRdb to about 2020). Turning to the overall study: Samples from collaborators originated in the United States, Italy and Spain and spanned both the acute and convalescent phases of COVID-19. The material from the prospective study consisted of cDNA or gDNA derived from T cells, B-cell-depleted T cells, or PBMCs. The dataset comprised deeply sampled blood TCRbeta repertoires from subjects exposed to, actively infected with, or recovered from COVID-19. The repertoires were released in a freely available public database intended as a resource for research on the immune response to SARS-CoV-2. The samples were drawn from two sources: the first 160 participants of the ongoing ImmuneRACE study, and over 950 subjects contributed by 6 global collaborators. Sample metadata almost always included a de-identified subject ID, COVID-19 status, age in years and sex. HLA class I and class II types, where available, came from metadata supplied by the sample provider rather than from assay-based typing. General conclusions and limits of the study: The amount of clinical and demographic metadata varied by source and participant and was provided uncurated.

The collaborating institutions used their own protocols to collect whole blood in K2EDTA tubes. Collaborator samples were shipped for TCRbeta analysis as frozen whole blood, isolated PBMCs, or DNA extracted from either sample type. The sample comprised peripheral blood. This receptor was taken from a man aged 45-65 years with active or convalescent COVID-19. Recombination joined TRBV5-6 with TRBJ1-5, with TRBD1 identical over 7 junction bases. CDR3 loop: CASSLGTEQPQHF. The nucleotide sequence is given as TGTGCCAGCAGCTTAGGGACAGAGCAGCCCCAGCATTTT.